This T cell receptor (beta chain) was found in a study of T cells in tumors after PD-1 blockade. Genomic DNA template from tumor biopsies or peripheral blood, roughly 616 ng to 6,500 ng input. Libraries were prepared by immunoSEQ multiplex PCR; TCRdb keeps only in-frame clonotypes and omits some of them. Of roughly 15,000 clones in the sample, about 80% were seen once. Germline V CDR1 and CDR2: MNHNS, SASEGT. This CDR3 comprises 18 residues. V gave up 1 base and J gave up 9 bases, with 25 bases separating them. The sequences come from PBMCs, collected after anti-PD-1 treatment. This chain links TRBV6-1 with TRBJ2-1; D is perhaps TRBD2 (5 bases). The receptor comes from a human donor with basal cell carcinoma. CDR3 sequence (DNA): TGTGCCAGCAGTGAAGAACCTATAGCAGGTGCGGGTTTCGGTGAGCAGTTCTTC. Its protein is CASSEEPIAGAGFGEQFF.